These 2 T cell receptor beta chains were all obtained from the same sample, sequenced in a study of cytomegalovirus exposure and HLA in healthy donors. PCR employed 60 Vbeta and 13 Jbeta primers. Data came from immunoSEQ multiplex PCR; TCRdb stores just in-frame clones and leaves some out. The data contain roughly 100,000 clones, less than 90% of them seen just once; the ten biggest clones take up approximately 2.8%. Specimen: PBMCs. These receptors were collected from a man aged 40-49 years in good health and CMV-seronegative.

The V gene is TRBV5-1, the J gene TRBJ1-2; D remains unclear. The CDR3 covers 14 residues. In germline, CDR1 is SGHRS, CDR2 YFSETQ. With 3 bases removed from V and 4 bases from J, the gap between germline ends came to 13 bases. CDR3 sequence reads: CASSYVERGYGYTF. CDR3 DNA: TGCGCCAGCAGCTACGTTGAGCGGGGCTATGGCTACACCTTC.

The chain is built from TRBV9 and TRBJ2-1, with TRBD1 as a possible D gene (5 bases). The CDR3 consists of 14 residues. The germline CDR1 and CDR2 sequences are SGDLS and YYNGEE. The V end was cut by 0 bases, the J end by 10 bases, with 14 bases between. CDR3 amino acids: CASSVDEQVGEQFF. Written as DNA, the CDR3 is TGTGCCAGCAGCGTAGACGAACAGGTGGGCGAGCAGTTCTTC.